The present entry profiles one T cell receptor (beta chain) with its context. The CDR3 contains 13 residues. The V segment lost 6 bases and the J segment 3 bases; nucleotides outside the gene matches: 2. The V gene's germline CDR1 is MNHEY and CDR2 SVGAGI. The record originates from a study of blood T cell repertoires in COVID-19. Some clones are missing from TCRdb's copy, which holds only in-frame ones; the method was immunoSEQ multiplex PCR. The sample records roughly 150,000 clones, 75% to 85% being singletons. The sequencing input was peripheral blood. This TCR was sampled from a man in his sixties with acute or convalescent COVID-19. The rearrangement uses TRBV6-5 and TRBJ1-5, with 7 nucleotides matching TRBD1. The CDR3 DNA reads TGTGCCAGCAGGGGACAGTTCAATCAGCCCCAGCATTTT. It translates to CASRGQFNQPQHF.